This T cell receptor beta chain was profiled in a study of blood T cell repertoires in COVID-19. Study information: T cells, B-cell-depleted T cells, or PBMCs supplied cDNA or gDNA.

Germline CDR1 and CDR2: LGHNT and FRNRAP. There are 16 residues in the CDR3. Trimming took 4 bases from V and 6 from J; bases not matched to a gene: 5. Produced via immunoSEQ multiplex PCR; TCRdb's table is partial and in-frame only. The table shows approximately 150,000 clones, with about 85% occurring only once. Sequencing used peripheral blood. The V and J genes are TRBV12-5 and TRBJ2-1, with 14 bases fitting TRBD2. The clonotype comes from a human donor with COVID-19, enrolled during active disease. The donor label of this sample is uncertain. DNA of the CDR3: TGTGCTAGTGGTTCGAAGGGACTAGCGGGAGTCAATGAGCAGTTCTTC. It is translated as CASGSKGLAGVNEQFF.